Sequencing of this TCR beta chain was carried out in a study of T cell changes during pregnancy in multiple sclerosis. Germline trimming cut 3 bases from V and 4 bases from J; bases unmatched to any gene: 17. The CDR3 is 18 residues long. Germline V gene data show CDR1 as GTSNPN and CDR2 as SVGIG (reference sequence). This clone was picked up one time. The data were produced by immunoSEQ multiplex PCR, yet TCRdb's version contains in-frame clones alone and is incomplete. The data hold tens of thousands of clones, with approximately 90% observed a single time. This clonotype was sampled from a female donor in good health, enrolled as a control in a pregnancy study. The chain carries TRBV30 and TRBJ1-5, with TRBD1 matching 8 bases. Sequenced here: peripheral blood, sampled in the first trimester of pregnancy. The CDR3 spells CAWSARGTGTKFNQPQHF. The CDR3 nucleotides read TGTGCCTGGAGCGCCCGTGGGACAGGCACGAAGTTTAATCAGCCCCAGCATTTT. Combining the CDR3 with reference TRBV30 and TRBJ1-5 gives the whole variable domain SQTIHQWPATLVQPVGSPLSLECTVEGTSNPNLYWYRQAAGRGLQLLFYSVGIGQISSEVPQNLSASRPQDRQFILSSKKLLLSDSGFYLCAWSARGTGTKFNQPQHFGDGTRLSIL.